This TCR beta chain was captured by sequencing in a study of blood T cell repertoires in COVID-19. Study background: From the United States, Italy and Spain came samples of acute and convalescent COVID-19.

Clones were read by immunoSEQ multiplex PCR, and TCRdb kept only the in-frame ones, dropping some. The sample includes under 300,000 clones, roughly 88% seen only once; the top ten take approximately 2.3%. This receptor was taken from a man aged 35-49 years who had recovered from COVID-19. Sequenced input: peripheral blood.

The CDR3 DNA sequence: TGTGCCTCAACAGGGGCTACTGAGGAGACCCAGTACTTC. Its translation: CASTGATEETQYF. The rearrangement links TRBV30 to TRBJ2-5; 7 bases line up with TRBD1. The V gene's germline CDR1 is GTSNPN and CDR2 SVGIG (reference sequence). The CDR3 runs 13 residues. V shed 7 bases, J shed 5 bases, and the junction held 10 bases outside the gene matches.